Below, 20 T cell receptor beta chains from the same sample are listed, as sequenced in a study of beta chain features in type 1 diabetes. The study reverse transcribed the entire isolated RNA, so it sequenced expressed TCRB transcripts. This table comes from immunoSEQ multiplex PCR, and its TCRdb copy is limited to in-frame clones, with some not included. The table lists about 410,000 clones, more than 11% of them singletons. What was sequenced was naive CD4+ T cells from blood. These receptor sequences come from a young man in good health.

This clone was observed a handful of times. V usage is TRBV9 and J usage is TRBJ2-3, with TRBD2 identical over 15 bases. J lost 1 base, V lost 4 bases, and 10 bases had no gene match. There are 19 residues in the CDR3. CDR1 is SGDLS and CDR2 is YYNGEE in the germline V gene. The CDR3 protein is CASSPGTSGRISGTDTQYF. The CDR3 DNA follows: TGTGCCAGCAGCCCAGGGACTAGCGGGAGGATTTCTGGCACAGATACGCAGTATTTT.

The V gene is TRBV5-6, the J gene TRBJ2-1, with D uncertain. The CDR3 spans 12 residues. Trimming stripped 1 base from V and 14 bases from J, with 13 bases between. The V gene's germline CDR1 is SGHDT and CDR2 YYEEEE. The CDR3 protein is CASSLSLAQEFF. The CDR3 coding sequence is TGTGCCAGCAGCTTGTCCTTAGCCCAGGAGTTCTTC.

This clone was observed many times. V usage is TRBV29-1 and J usage is TRBJ1-2; D call uncertain. This CDR3 is 13 amino acids long. V lost 3 bases to trimming and J lost 3 bases, with 11 bases between them. Looked up from germline, CDR1 is SQVTM and CDR2 is ANQGSEA. CDR3 DNA sequence: TGCAGCGTTGACACCAGAGTGGACTATGGCTACACCTTC. Amino acid sequence: CSVDTRVDYGYTF.

Many counts were recorded for this clone. The chain couples TRBV13 to TRBJ2-1; TRBD1 or TRBD2 may be the D gene (6 bases each). V was trimmed by 4 bases and J by 12 bases, leaving 13 bases between them. The CDR3 has 12 residues. The germline V gene has CDR1 PRHDT and CDR2 FYEKMQ (reference sequence). CDR3 in DNA: TGTGCCAGCAGCTGGGACTCCAGGGGGCAGTTCTTC. Protein: CASSWDSRGQFF.

V is TRBV9 and J is TRBJ1-1; TRBD1 might be the D (5 bases). This CDR3 is 14 amino acids long. Germline lookup yields CDR1 SGDLS and CDR2 YYNGEE. Trimming pared 0 bases from V and 8 bases from J, leaving 14 bases between. The CDR3 sequence: CASSVVSQGAEAFF. The CDR3 DNA reads TGTGCCAGCAGCGTAGTGAGCCAAGGGGCGGAAGCTTTCTTT.

This clone was seen more than once but under ten times. The V gene is TRBV29-1, the J gene TRBJ1-6; D is unclear. The CDR3 runs to 13 residues. Germline V gene data show CDR1 as SQVTM and CDR2 as ANQGSEA. Between the trimmed V and J ends, which lost 4 bases and 3 bases, there was a span of 7 bases. In nucleotides, the CDR3 is TGCAGCGTTGGGTATCGCTATAATTCACCCCTCCACTTT. Amino acids: CSVGYRYNSPLHF.

This clone was counted between two and nine times. The chain combines TRBV5-1 with TRBJ2-1; 12 bases map to TRBD2. The V segment lost 0 bases and the J segment 7 bases; nucleotides outside the gene matches: 5. The CDR3 totals 16 residues. Germline values: CDR1 SGHRS, CDR2 YFSETQ. The CDR3: CASSLASGRANNEQFF. The DNA for the CDR3 is TGCGCCAGCAGCTTGGCTAGCGGGAGGGCTAATAATGAGCAGTTCTTC.

A few counts support this clone. The V gene is TRBV5-4, the J gene TRBJ2-3; 8 bases are shared with TRBD2. Unmatched junction bases numbered 8, after V lost 0 bases and J lost 2 bases. The CDR3 runs 17 residues. Germline assignment: CDR1 SGHNT and CDR2 YYREEE (reference sequence). The CDR3 loop reads CASSLGVKRGNTDTQYF. Written as DNA, the CDR3 is TGTGCCAGCAGCTTGGGGGTCAAGCGGGGGAACACAGATACGCAGTATTTT.

This chain links TRBV4-3 with TRBJ2-6; TRBD2 matches at 7 bases. CDR3 length equals 15 residues. V lost 3 bases, J lost 13 bases, and 12 bases stayed unmatched. Germline loops: CDR1 LGHNA, CDR2 YSLEER. The CDR3 coding sequence is TGCGCCAGCAGCCAGCCGGAGTTCACGGGAGGAGTCCTGACTTTC. Encoded protein: CASSQPEFTGGVLTF.

This rearrangement joins TRBV30 to TRBJ2-7, with 8 bases identical to TRBD2. CDR1 GTSNPN and CDR2 SVGIG come from the germline V gene (reference sequence). The CDR3 loop spans 14 amino acids. Germline trimming cut 2 bases from V and 7 bases from J; bases unmatched to any gene: 10. CDR3 DNA: TGTGCCTGGAGTACCTTAGCGGGACTGGGGGAGCAGTACGTC. Translation: CAWSTLAGLGEQYV.

This clone was counted only a few times. V gene TRBV7-2 combines with J gene TRBJ1-5, with TRBD1 as a possible D gene (6 bases). The CDR3 spans 13 residues. Germline V gives CDR1 SGHTA, CDR2 FQGNSA. V dropped 6 bases and J dropped 7 bases, with 13 bases sitting between them. The CDR3 is CASSDRIAQPQHF. The CDR3 DNA follows: TGTGCCAGCAGTGACAGGATAGCACAGCCCCAGCATTTT.

Only a few counts were recorded for this clone. The V gene is TRBV27, the J gene TRBJ1-4; unclear D gene. Germline V gene sequence: CDR1 MNHEY, CDR2 SMNVEV (reference sequence). V gave up 3 bases and J gave up 11 bases, with 10 bases separating them. This CDR3 comprises 12 residues. CDR3 residues: CASSFNLGKLFF. CDR3 nucleotide sequence: TGTGCCAGCAGTTTCAACCTCGGGAAACTGTTTTTT.

This clone is a singleton in its sample. The V call is TRBV4-3, the J call TRBJ1-4; no reliable D call. Germline-derived CDR1 and CDR2 are LGHNA and YSLEER. CDR3 length equals 17 residues. V was cut by 1 base and J by 3 bases, with 15 bases left in between. The CDR3 here is CASSQVHPEAANEKLFF. As DNA, the CDR3 is TGCGCCAGCAGCCAAGTACACCCAGAGGCCGCTAATGAAAAACTGTTTTTT.

This chain uses TRBV19 with TRBJ1-2, with TRBD1 matching 7 bases. The junction had 9 bases not matched to a gene; V was cut back by 8 bases and J by 6 bases. The CDR3 covers 13 residues. The germline gives CDR1 LNHDA, CDR2 SQIVND (reference sequence). The CDR3 DNA is TGTGCCAGTCCGCGGACAGGCTTAGATGGCTACACCTTC. It translates to CASPRTGLDGYTF.

As concerns this clone: Other DNA sequences in the same sample also yield this CDR3. The chain links TRBV9 to TRBJ2-7; a weak D match, TRBD1 (5 bases). V dropped 0 bases and J dropped 1 base, with 11 bases sitting between them. The CDR3 totals 15 residues. CDR1 and CDR2 from the germline V gene are SGDLS and YYNGEE. The CDR3 nucleotides read TGTGCCAGCAGCGTAGGGGCAGGGTGGTCCTACGAGCAGTACTTC. This encodes CASSVGAGWSYEQYF.

This chain joins TRBV14 and TRBJ2-3; D unresolved. The CDR3 runs 13 residues. With 5 bases removed from V and 6 bases from J, the gap between germline ends came to 12 bases. Per germline, CDR1 SGHDN and CDR2 FVKESK. The CDR3 protein is CASSGPVGDTQYF. Written as DNA, the CDR3 is TGTGCCAGCAGCGGACCGGTAGGGGATACGCAGTATTTT. Combining the CDR3 with reference TRBV14 and TRBJ2-3 gives the whole variable domain EAGVTQFPSHSVIEKGQTVTLRCDPISGHDNLYWYRRVMGKEIKFLLHFVKESKQDESGMPNNRFLAERTGGTYSTLKVQPAELEDSGVYFCASSGPVGDTQYFGPGTRLTVL.

This clone has just a few counts. The chain links TRBV9 to TRBJ2-3; no definite D call. Looked up from germline, CDR1 is SGDLS and CDR2 is YYNGEE. V lost 0 bases to trimming and J lost 3 bases, with 5 bases between them. CDR3 length equals 13 residues. The CDR3 nucleotides are TGTGCCAGCAGCGTAGCTCAAACAGATACGCAGTATTTT. Its protein product is CASSVAQTDTQYF.

The CDR3 nucleotides read TGTGCCAGCAGCGTACAGGCGGGAGGACCCTACAATGAGCAGTTCTTC. This codes for CASSVQAGGPYNEQFF. The chain uses TRBV9 and TRBJ2-1; TRBD2 matches at 8 bases. The germline V gene encodes CDR1 SGDLS and CDR2 YYNGEE. Trimming took 1 base from V and 2 from J; bases not matched to a gene: 5. The CDR3 sequence is 16 residues long.

There are a few counts of this clone. This chain links TRBV5-1 with TRBJ2-1; 9 positions match TRBD1. Germline V gene sequence: CDR1 SGHRS, CDR2 YFSETQ. The ends lost 5 bases at V and 3 bases at J; junction bases unmatched: 6. The CDR3 totals 15 residues. CDR3 sequence: CASRPQGASYNEQFF. CDR3 sequence (DNA): TGCGCCAGCAGGCCACAGGGGGCGAGCTACAATGAGCAGTTCTTC.

The chain links TRBV7-9 to TRBJ2-3; weak D call: TRBD2 (5 bases). Germline lookup yields CDR1 SEHNR and CDR2 FQNEAQ (reference sequence). This CDR3 contains 14 residues. V was cut by 2 bases and J by 4 bases, with 10 bases left in between. This chain's CDR3 is CASSLRRVPDTQYF. In DNA, the CDR3 is TGTGCCAGCAGCTTAAGGCGGGTCCCAGATACGCAGTATTTT.